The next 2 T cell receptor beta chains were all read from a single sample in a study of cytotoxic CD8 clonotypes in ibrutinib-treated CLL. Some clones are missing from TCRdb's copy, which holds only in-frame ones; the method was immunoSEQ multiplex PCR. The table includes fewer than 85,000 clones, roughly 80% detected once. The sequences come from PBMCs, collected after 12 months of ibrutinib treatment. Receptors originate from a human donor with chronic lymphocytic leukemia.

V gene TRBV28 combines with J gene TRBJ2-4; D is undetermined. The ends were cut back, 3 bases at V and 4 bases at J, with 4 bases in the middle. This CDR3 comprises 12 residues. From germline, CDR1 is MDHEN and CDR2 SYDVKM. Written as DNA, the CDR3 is TGTGCCAGCAGTTTTGGGAAAAACATTCAGTACTTC. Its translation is CASSFGKNIQYF.

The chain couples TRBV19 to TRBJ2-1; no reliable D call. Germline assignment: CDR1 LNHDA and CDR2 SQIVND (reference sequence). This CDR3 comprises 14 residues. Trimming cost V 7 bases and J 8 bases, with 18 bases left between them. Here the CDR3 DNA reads TGTGCCAGTACCGGGCTTGGGGTTGGACATGAGCAGTTCTTC. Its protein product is CASTGLGVGHEQFF.